Each of the 30 T cell receptor beta chains below was sequenced from the same sample in a study of a mutant IDH1 vaccine in newly diagnosed glioma (dated by TCRdb to the early 2020s). What this sample's time point label stands for: baseline, week 1 (first vaccination visit). The sample's treatment or condition label, decoded: pre-vaccination baseline after standard-of-care therapy. Library construction relied on the immunoSEQ multiplex PCR assay. As stored in TCRdb, this immuneACCESS dataset retains in-frame rearrangements with V and J assigned. A fraction of the clones does not appear; measured against another copy, unresolved V genes explain less than half of the discrepancy, and the remainder lacks a known reason. The sample data list 75,000 to 100,000 clones, and approximately 90% of these were observed just once. The biggest ten clones account for 0.5% to 0.6% of the sample. The sample in question was PBMCs, obtained from a glioma patient treated with radiotherapy, temozolomide or both. The receptors here all came from a woman aged 45-65 years with glioma.

The chain links TRBV27 to TRBJ2-7; possible D gene TRBD1, 5 bases. Germline values: CDR1 MNHEY, CDR2 SMNVEV (reference sequence). Trimming removed 5 bases from V and 7 bases from J, with 12 bases in between. CDR3 size: 12 residues. The CDR3 DNA is TGTGCCAGCAGTAAAAATCACAGGGAGCAGTACTTC. Its translation is CASSKNHREQYF.

The rearrangement links TRBV28 to TRBJ2-2; TRBD1 might be the D (6 bases). CDR1 and CDR2 (germline): MDHEN, SYDVKM. The CDR3 length is 13 residues. V was shortened by 6 bases and J by 5 bases, with 10 bases between the two germline ends. The chain's CDR3 is CASRYRETGELFF. Here the CDR3 DNA reads TGTGCCAGCAGATACAGGGAAACCGGGGAGCTGTTTTTT.

The CDR3 reads CASSSYDYSPLHF. Written as DNA, the CDR3 is TGTGCCAGCAGCTCCTACGATTATTCACCCCTCCACTTT. The chain has TRBV7-2 and TRBJ1-6; no clear D. The CDR3 is made up of 13 amino acids. The V gene's germline CDR1 is SGHTA and CDR2 FQGNSA. The ends were cut back, 4 bases at V and 8 bases at J, with 9 bases in the middle.

This clone came up a few times. The chain links TRBV21-1 to TRBJ2-7; the table's D call of TRBD1 was not tested on the DNA. TRBV21-1 counts as a pseudogene. The CDR3 runs to 16 residues. The CDR3 DNA is TGTGCCAGCAGCAAAGGGTCTGGGACACCCCTCAGGGGGCAGTACTTC. Encoded protein: CASSKGSGTPLRGQYF.

The chain couples TRBV5-4 to TRBJ2-5; no firm D call. Per the germline V gene, CDR1 is SGHNT and CDR2 is YYREEE (reference sequence). The V end was cut by 0 bases, the J end by 5 bases, with 11 bases between. CDR3 length: 14 amino acids. In DNA, the CDR3 is TGTGCCAGCAGCTTGGCCGTTCGTGGTGAGACCCAGTACTTC. Translating gives CASSLAVRGETQYF.

The CDR3 sequence is CATRTGTYEKLFF. The DNA of the CDR3 is TGTGCCACCCGGACAGGGACCTATGAAAAACTGTTTTTT. The rearrangement joins TRBV7-9 to TRBJ1-4; 8 positions agree with TRBD1. Germline-derived CDR1 and CDR2 are SEHNR and FQNEAQ (reference sequence). V shed 10 bases, J shed 6 bases, and the junction held 7 bases outside the gene matches. The CDR3 totals 13 residues.

The chain employs TRBV29-1 and TRBJ1-4, with 7 bases that match TRBD1. This CDR3 has 15 residues. Per germline, CDR1 SQVTM and CDR2 ANQGSEA. The J segment lost 4 bases and the V segment lost 3 bases, leaving 8 bases of the junction unmatched. CDR3 in amino acids: CSVDGTDGGNEKLFF. In DNA, the CDR3 is TGCAGCGTTGATGGGACAGACGGCGGTAATGAAAAACTGTTTTTT.

V and J are TRBV6-4 and TRBJ2-1; no reliable D call. This CDR3 has 11 residues. With 5 bases removed from V and 8 bases from J, the gap between germline ends came to 7 bases. Germline V gene lookup returns CDR1 MRHNA and CDR2 SNTAGT. In nucleotides, the CDR3 is TGTGCCAGCAGTTGCCCTTATGAGCAGTTCTTC. It is translated as CASSCPYEQFF.

The chain is built from TRBV30 and TRBJ1-5; no clear D. The CDR3 sequence is 13 residues long. Germline lookup yields CDR1 GTSNPN and CDR2 SVGIG (reference sequence). Trimming pared 5 bases from V and 4 bases from J, leaving 12 bases between. Written as DNA, the CDR3 is TGTGCCTGGGCGGCCACGGGGAATCAGCCCCAGCATTTT. It encodes CAWAATGNQPQHF.

This clone was recorded a few times. The chain couples TRBV6-5 to TRBJ2-6; D unresolved. This CDR3 has 14 residues. Per germline, CDR1 MNHEY and CDR2 SVGAGI. Trimming pared 8 bases from V and 0 bases from J, leaving 8 bases between. The CDR3 DNA is TGTGCCAGCGGGAAGGTCTCTGGGGCCAACGTCCTGACTTTC. Its protein product is CASGKVSGANVLTF.

The rearrangement uses TRBV6-1 and TRBJ1-6, with D uncertain. CDR3 size: 12 residues. V gave up 4 bases and J gave up 7 bases, with 5 bases separating them. Germline V gives CDR1 MNHNS, CDR2 SASEGT. CDR3 loop: CASSAYNSPLHF. The CDR3 DNA reads as TGTGCCAGCAGTGCATACAATTCACCCCTCCACTTT.

The chain recombines TRBV7-9 with TRBJ2-1; TRBD2 is a possible D gene (6 bases). Per germline, CDR1 SEHNR and CDR2 FQNEAQ (reference sequence). Trimming took off 2 bases at V and 8 bases at J, with 10 bases between the two ends. The CDR3 sequence is 13 residues long. This CDR3 reads CASSLPGTHEQFF. DNA of the CDR3: TGTGCCAGCAGCTTACCAGGGACTCATGAGCAGTTCTTC.

The chain uses TRBV6-5 and TRBJ2-1; 8 nucleotides align to TRBD1. This CDR3 has 15 residues. Trimming removed 0 bases from V and 4 bases from J; junction bases left unmatched: 2. CDR1 and CDR2 (germline): MNHEY, SVGAGI. The CDR3 DNA follows: TGTGCCAGCAGTTACTCTGGGACAGGATACAATGAGCAGTTCTTC. It encodes CASSYSGTGYNEQFF.

The V call is TRBV28, the J call TRBJ1-2; D is possibly TRBD1 (5 bases). Germline-derived CDR1 and CDR2 are MDHEN and SYDVKM. V was cut by 3 bases and J by 13 bases, with 12 bases left in between. The CDR3 is 11 amino acids. The CDR3 is CASSLGEPFTF. The CDR3 DNA sequence: TGTGCCAGCAGTTTGGGGGAGCCGTTCACCTTC.

J is TRBJ2-5 and V is TRBV29-1, with 10 bases fitting TRBD1. CDR3 length: 13 residues. Germline V lookup: CDR1 SQVTM, CDR2 ANQGSEA. Losses at the gene ends were 7 bases for V and 5 bases for J; bases not matched to a gene: 7. CDR3 amino acids: CSGLTGGWETQYF. For the CDR3, the DNA is TGCAGCGGATTGACAGGGGGCTGGGAGACCCAGTACTTC.

The DNA of the CDR3 is TGTGCCAGCTCCTACAGGGGGGATACGCAGTATTTT. Protein product: CASSYRGDTQYF. The chain employs TRBV27 and TRBJ2-3; TRBD1 aligns across 8 bases. Germline values: CDR1 MNHEY, CDR2 SMNVEV (reference sequence). The CDR3 spans 12 residues. Unmatched junction bases numbered 4, after V lost 8 bases and J lost 6 bases.

CDR3 in amino acids: CASSLISSQETQYF. The CDR3 DNA is TGTGCCAGCAGCTTGATCTCCAGCCAAGAGACCCAGTACTTC. The chain is built from TRBV5-6 and TRBJ2-5; no firm D call. CDR1 is SGHDT, CDR2 YYEEEE, per germline. Trimming left V 1 base short and J 1 base short, with 8 bases between. The CDR3 is made up of 14 amino acids.

The rearrangement uses TRBV27 and TRBJ1-5, with D uncertain. Trimming removed 3 bases at V and 7 bases at J, with 13 bases between. The CDR3 sequence is 14 residues long. Germline CDR1 MNHEY, CDR2 SMNVEV (reference sequence). The CDR3 DNA sequence: TGTGCCAGCAGTTTCGCCCCGACCAGCCAGCCCCAGCATTTT. Amino acid sequence: CASSFAPTSQPQHF.

V and J are TRBV6-5 and TRBJ1-1; D is possibly TRBD1 (5 bases). The CDR3 contains 16 residues. Germline CDR1 reads MNHEY; CDR2 reads SVGAGI. Trimming removed 1 base at V and 6 bases at J, with 18 bases between. The CDR3 DNA reads as TGTGCCAGCAGTTACTTTGGGGGAGGTCGAGGCGCTGAAGCTTTCTTT. Amino acids: CASSYFGGGRGAEAFF.

A single count supports this clone. The CDR3 here is CASSLTGGGNHGELFF. CDR3 in DNA: TGTGCCAGCAGTTTAACGGGGGGCGGGAATCACGGGGAGCTGTTTTTT. The V gene is TRBV28, the J gene TRBJ2-2, with TRBD2 as a possible D gene (7 bases). The length of the CDR3 is 16 residues. The ends were cut back, 2 bases at V and 7 bases at J, with 17 bases in the middle. Germline CDR1 and CDR2: MDHEN and SYDVKM.

CDR3 amino acids: CASSLDLYGAGQFF. The CDR3 DNA is TGTGCCAGCAGCTTAGATTTGTATGGGGCGGGACAGTTCTTC. The chain has TRBV7-2 and TRBJ2-1; tentatively, D is TRBD2 (6 bases). V was shortened by 1 base and J by 13 bases, with 17 bases between the two germline ends. Germline V gene lookup returns CDR1 SGHTA and CDR2 FQGNSA. This CDR3 is 14 amino acids long.

The chain recombines TRBV18 with TRBJ1-1; unclear D gene. The CDR3 is 13 residues long. The germline V gene encodes CDR1 KGHSH and CDR2 LQKENI. V lost 2 bases and J 3 bases, leaving 7 bases between the germline ends. The CDR3 sequence: CASSPRRDTEAFF. The CDR3 DNA reads TGTGCCAGCTCACCAAGGAGGGACACTGAAGCTTTCTTT.

The rearrangement links TRBV10-3 to TRBJ2-2, with TRBD2 identical over 16 bases. Per germline, CDR1 ENHRY and CDR2 SYGVKD. After removal of 4 bases from V and 4 bases from J, the junction contained 3 bases not matched to a gene. The CDR3 consists of 17 residues. In DNA, the CDR3 is TGTGCCATCAGTGGGGGGACTAGCGGGAGGGCCACCGGGGAGCTGTTTTTT. It translates to CAISGGTSGRATGELFF.

The chain carries TRBV21-1 and TRBJ2-5; TRBD1 is the table's D call, not checked against the DNA. TRBV21-1 is designated a pseudogene. The CDR3 sequence is 16 residues long. CDR3 residues: CASSAPGTGFQETQYF. The CDR3 DNA sequence: TGTGCCAGCAGCGCCCCCGGGACAGGCTTTCAAGAGACCCAGTACTTC.

Only one count was recorded for this clone. The CDR3 here is CASSPSGGLGRDTQYF. Written as DNA, the CDR3 is TGTGCCAGCAGCCCTAGCGGGGGCCTCGGGAGGGATACGCAGTATTTT. The V and J genes are TRBV7-3 and TRBJ2-3, with TRBD2 matching 10 bases. The germline gives CDR1 SGHTA, CDR2 FQGTGA. The J segment lost 6 bases and the V segment lost 5 bases, leaving 11 bases of the junction unmatched. CDR3 length: 16 amino acids. Full variable domain (outside the CDR3, taken from reference TRBV7-3 and TRBJ2-3): GAGVSQTPSNKVTEKGKYVELRCDPISGHTALYWYRQSLGQGPEFLIYFQGTGAADDSGLPNDRFFAVRPEGSVSTLKIQRTERGDSAVYLCASSPSGGLGRDTQYFGPGTRLTVL.

Only a few counts were recorded for this clone. This chain connects TRBV4-1 to TRBJ1-3; D unresolved. CDR3 length: 11 residues. V lost 1 base and J lost 8, with 3 bases in between. Germline assignment: CDR1 MGHRA and CDR2 YSYEKL. The CDR3 nucleotides read TGCGCCAGCAGCCAAGCGGACACCATATATTTT. Translating it yields CASSQADTIYF.

This rearrangement joins TRBV6-5 to TRBJ2-2; D is possibly TRBD1 or TRBD2 (5 bases each). Germline V gene lookup returns CDR1 MNHEY and CDR2 SVGAGI. The CDR3 covers 14 residues. Trimming took off 5 bases at V and 5 bases at J, with 12 bases between the two ends. CDR3 coding DNA: TGTGCCAGCAGTGGGACCCGGCGGACCGGGGAGCTGTTTTTT. It specifies CASSGTRRTGELFF.

The V call is TRBV7-6, the J call TRBJ1-5; a weak D match, TRBD1 (5 bases). V lost 2 bases and J lost 6, with 11 bases in between. Germline V lookup: CDR1 SGHVS, CDR2 FNYEAQ. The CDR3 runs to 14 residues. In DNA, the CDR3 is TGTGCCAGCAGCTTATTTGATAGGGGTCAGCCCCAGCATTTT. It specifies CASSLFDRGQPQHF.

The CDR3 here is CASSPGTPGREKLFF. CDR3 sequence (DNA): TGTGCCAGCAGCCCCGGGACACCCGGGAGGGAAAAACTGTTTTTT. The chain joins TRBV7-3 to TRBJ1-4, with D perhaps matching TRBD1 (6 bases). CDR1 and CDR2 (germline): SGHTA, FQGTGA. The CDR3 sequence is 15 residues long. V lost 5 bases to trimming and J lost 8 bases, with 18 bases between them.

The chain recombines TRBV7-2 with TRBJ2-5, with D perhaps matching TRBD2 (5 bases). CDR3 length equals 13 residues. V was clipped by 4 bases and J by 3 bases, with 9 bases between them. CDR1 is SGHTA, CDR2 FQGNSA, per germline. CDR3 DNA sequence: TGTGCCAGCAGCTACGACGGGGAAGAGACCCAGTACTTC. Protein product: CASSYDGEETQYF.